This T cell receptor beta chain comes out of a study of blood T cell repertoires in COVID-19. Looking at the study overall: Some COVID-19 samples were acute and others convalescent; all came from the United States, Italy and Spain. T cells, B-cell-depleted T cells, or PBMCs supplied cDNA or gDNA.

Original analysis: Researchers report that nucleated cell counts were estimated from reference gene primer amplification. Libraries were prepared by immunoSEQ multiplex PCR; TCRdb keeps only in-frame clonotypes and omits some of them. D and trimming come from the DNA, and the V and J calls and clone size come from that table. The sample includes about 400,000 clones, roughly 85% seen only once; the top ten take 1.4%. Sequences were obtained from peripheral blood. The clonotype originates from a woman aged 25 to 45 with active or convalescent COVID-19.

The CDR3 DNA is TGTGCCAGCAGCCAAGTTAGTTCGGGGGAGCTGTTTTTT. Its protein product is CASSQVSSGELFF. The V call is TRBV3-1 (or the pseudogene TRBV3-2), the J call TRBJ2-2, with unresolved D. Trimming shortened V by 1 base and J by 8 bases, and 8 bases separated the two germline ends. This CDR3 contains 13 residues. Germline-derived CDR1 and CDR2 are LGHDT and YNNKEL (reference sequence).